These 12 T cell receptor beta chains were all obtained from the same sample, sequenced in a study of regulatory T cells in long-lasting Graves disease. The time point denotes: newly diagnosed GD, antithyroid drugs for less than 3 months. Extracted PBMC RNA gave rise to the TCR library. CDR3-region Arm-PCR and iRepertoire HTBI primers produced the TCR beta libraries. MiXCR, applied by TCRdb to the multiplex PCR reads, yields one record per CDR3 protein. The sample includes around 450,000 distinct CDR3 sequences, about 15% seen only once; the top ten take over 15%. These sequences were also reported in another study, on T cells in Graves' hyperthyroidism and ophthalmopathy.

Material: peripheral blood mononuclear cells (PBMCs), obtained at new diagnosis, from a patient treated with antithyroid drugs. All receptors come from a woman aged 25 to 45 with Graves disease.

This clonotype was counted many times. CDR3: CASSLVGTSGSGIGYEQYF. In DNA form, the CDR3 reads TGTGCCAGCAGCTTAGTAGGGACTAGCGGTTCCGGAATCGGCTACGAGCAGTACTTC. This sequence joins TRBV7-9 and TRBJ2-7, with 11 bases aligning to TRBD2. J lost 3 bases, V lost 1 base, and 14 bases had no gene match. The germline gives CDR1 SEHNR, CDR2 FQNEAQ (reference sequence). The CDR3 is made up of 19 amino acids.

The rearrangement links TRBV19 to TRBJ1-2, with D hard to call. V gave up 7 bases and J gave up 4 bases, with 16 bases separating them. Germline CDR1 is LNHDA and CDR2 is SQIVND (reference sequence). This CDR3 spans 14 amino acids. CDR3: CASMGQVGSYGYTF. Here the CDR3 DNA reads TGTGCCAGTATGGGCCAGGTCGGGTCCTATGGCTACACCTTC.

This clonotype was counted ten times or more. The rearrangement joins TRBV28 to TRBJ2-7; 7 bases align to TRBD2. This CDR3 has 13 residues. Germline V gene data show CDR1 as MDHEN and CDR2 as SYDVKM. With V trimmed by 5 bases and J by 4 bases, 5 bases remained unmatched. Here the CDR3 DNA reads TGTGCCAGCAGTAGGGCTAGCGGATACGAGCAGTACTTC. It codes for CASSRASGYEQYF.

The chain recombines TRBV12-3 or TRBV12-4 with TRBJ2-7, with 7 bases identical to TRBD2. CDR3 length: 15 amino acids. J gave up 0 bases and V 3 bases, and 5 bases lay outside the gene matches. For the CDR3, the DNA is TGTGCCAGCAGTTTGTTCGCGGGGGACTCCTACGAGCAGTACTTC. Protein product: CASSLFAGDSYEQYF.

This chain uses TRBV7-8 with TRBJ2-1; D possibly corresponds to TRBD2 (7 bases). Trimming cost V 4 bases and J 5 bases, with 15 bases left between them. Germline V gene data show CDR1 as SGHVS and CDR2 as FQNEAQ. CDR3 length equals 15 residues. CDR3 DNA sequence: TGTGCCAGCAGCTCGCCAGGGGAGGGGGACAATGAGCAGTTCTTC. Amino acid sequence: CASSSPGEGDNEQFF.

This clonotype was seen ten or more times. This chain connects TRBV20-1 to TRBJ2-1, with D unclear. The CDR3 sequence is 14 residues long. In germline, CDR1 is DFQATT, CDR2 SNEGSKA (reference sequence). CDR3 in amino acids: CSHLGSYSYNEQFF. CDR3 coding DNA: TGCAGCCACCTCGGCTCATACTCCTACAATGAGCAGTTCTTC.

This clonotype has ten or more counts. CDR3: CASRLQGISYEQYF. The DNA of the CDR3 is TGTGCCAGCAGGCTGCAGGGGATCTCCTACGAGCAGTACTTC. The V call is TRBV6-1, the J call TRBJ2-7; a possible D gene is TRBD1 (6 bases). The germline CDR1 and CDR2 sequences are MNHNS and SASEGT. V lost 6 bases and J 0 bases, leaving 12 bases between the germline ends. This CDR3 region has 14 residues.

V and J are TRBV4-2 and TRBJ2-3, with TRBD2 matching 8 bases. The CDR3 is 18 amino acids. Trimming cost V 0 bases and J 9 bases; bases outside gene matches: 17. Germline V gene sequence: CDR1 LGHNA, CDR2 YNFKEQ. The CDR3 sequence is CASSQDSATSVRWVTQYF. DNA of the CDR3: TGTGCCAGCAGCCAAGATTCGGCGACTAGCGTACGGTGGGTGACGCAGTATTTT.

The J gene is TRBJ2-2, the V gene TRBV4-1; D gene uncertain. Germline lookup yields CDR1 MGHRA and CDR2 YSYEKL. The V end lost 2 bases, the J end lost 9 bases, and 10 bases lay between the germline ends. The CDR3 has 13 residues. The DNA for the CDR3 is TGCGCCAGCAGCCAAAACTCCCCCCGGGAGCTGTTTTTT. Translating gives CASSQNSPRELFF.

This clonotype has a count of ten or more. This chain joins TRBV9 and TRBJ2-2, with D possibly being TRBD2 (5 bases). The CDR3 has 17 residues. V gave up 0 bases and J gave up 4 bases, with 16 bases separating them. Germline lookup yields CDR1 SGDLS and CDR2 YYNGEE. CDR3 residues: CASSVGPLAGGTGELFF. CDR3 coding DNA: TGTGCCAGCAGCGTAGGCCCCCTGGCAGGAGGCACCGGGGAGCTGTTTTTT.

This clonotype was counted a few times. This sequence joins TRBV24-1 and TRBJ2-5, with 12 bases identical to TRBD1. This CDR3 spans 16 amino acids. Trimming took 2 bases from V and 5 from J; bases not matched to a gene: 5. Germline CDR1 KGHDR, CDR2 SFDVKD. CDR3 loop: CATSDSGTGGLETQYF. CDR3 coding DNA: TGTGCCACCAGTGATTCCGGGACAGGGGGCTTGGAGACCCAGTACTTC.

This clonotype was counted only a few times. The chain combines TRBV18 with TRBJ2-7, with TRBD2 identical over 12 bases. The CDR3 spans 19 residues. The junction had 12 bases not matched to a gene; V was cut back by 3 bases and J by 0 bases. Germline CDR1 reads KGHSH; CDR2 reads LQKENI. CDR3 nucleotide sequence: TGTGCCAGCTCACCGGGGCCGGGACTAGCGGGCCTGAGCTCCTACGAGCAGTACTTC. Translation: CASSPGPGLAGLSSYEQYF.